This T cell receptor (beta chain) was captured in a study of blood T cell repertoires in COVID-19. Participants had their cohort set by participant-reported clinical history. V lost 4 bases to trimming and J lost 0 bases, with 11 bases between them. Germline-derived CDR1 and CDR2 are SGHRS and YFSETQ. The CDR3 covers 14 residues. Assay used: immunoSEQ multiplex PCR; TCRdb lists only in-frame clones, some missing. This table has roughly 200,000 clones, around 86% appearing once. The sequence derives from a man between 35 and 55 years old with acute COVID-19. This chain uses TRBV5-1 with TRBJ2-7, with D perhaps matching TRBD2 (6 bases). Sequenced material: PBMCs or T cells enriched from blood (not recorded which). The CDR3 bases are TGCGCCAGCAGCGCCGCGGGACCCTCCTACGAGCAGTACTTC. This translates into CASSAAGPSYEQYF.